This TCR beta chain comes out of a study of blood T cell repertoires in COVID-19 (dated by TCRdb to 2018 to 2020). With regard to the full study: Samples from collaborators originated in the United States, Italy and Spain and spanned both the acute and convalescent phases of COVID-19. The prospective study material was composed of cDNA or gDNA derived from T cells, B-cell-depleted T cells, or PBMCs. Samples came from the ongoing ImmuneRACE study (first 160 participants) plus 1,254 subjects from 6 global collaborators. Where available, HLA class I and class II types were taken from metadata supplied by the sample provider and were not determined by assay-based typing. Sample metadata almost always included a de-identified subject ID, COVID-19 status, age in years and sex. The repertoires were released in a freely available public database meant as a resource for research on the immune response to SARS-CoV-2. The dataset comprised deeply sampled blood TCRbeta repertoires from subjects exposed to, actively infected with, or recovered from COVID-19.

One collaborating source in Seattle enrolled patients during active infection and followed them longitudinally through the course of disease. Whole blood was collected in K2EDTA tubes by collaborating institutions according to the institutions' own protocols. For TCRbeta analysis, collaborators shipped samples in one of three forms: frozen whole blood, isolated PBMCs, or DNA extracted from either of those sample types. About this clone: Its antigen is currently not known. The input lacks base qualities; no much larger clone sits a single base away.

TCRbeta CDR3 regions were amplified from genomic DNA using the immunoSEQ Assay, a bias-controlled multiplex PCR. Per the authors' processing: The number of nucleated cells in each sample was estimated from the amplification of reference gene primers within the assay. Sequence reads were collapsed and filtered to measure the absolute abundance of every unique TCRbeta CDR3 rearrangement. For each sample, productive Simpson clonality was calculated as the square root of Simpson's diversity index across productive rearrangements. The table was pulled from immuneACCESS by TCRdb, which kept in-frame rearrangements only. Such tables lose some clones; where checked, under half of the loss comes from unresolved V genes, and the rest has no known cause. From that table come the V and J calls and clone size; the DNA was used to work out D and trimming. The sample table contains 400,000 to 450,000 clones; only one count was recorded for around 91% of them. The ten biggest clones cover approximately 1.5% of the sample.

Here is what the overall study found, with its caveats: The quantity of clinical and demographic metadata differed by source and by participant and was supplied without curation.

The CDR3 starts with the cysteine, ends with the phenylalanine, and has 15 residues. The entry retains the CDR3 DNA only, 45 bases that are in frame from base 1. CDR1 and CDR2 were assigned from the germline V gene (reference sequence) as LNHDA and SQIVND. Trimming costs V 3 bases and J 1 base, and their ends lie 12 bases apart. Sequencing was done on a sample of peripheral blood. The chain joins TRBV19 to TRBJ1-2; too little of a D gene remains to name it. The sequence was obtained from a woman in her thirties or forties with COVID-19, enrolled during active disease. The sequenced DNA is TGTGCCAGTAGTATGGAGTTACTGTTTAACTATGGCTACACCTTC. Translated, this gives CASSMELLFNYGYTF.